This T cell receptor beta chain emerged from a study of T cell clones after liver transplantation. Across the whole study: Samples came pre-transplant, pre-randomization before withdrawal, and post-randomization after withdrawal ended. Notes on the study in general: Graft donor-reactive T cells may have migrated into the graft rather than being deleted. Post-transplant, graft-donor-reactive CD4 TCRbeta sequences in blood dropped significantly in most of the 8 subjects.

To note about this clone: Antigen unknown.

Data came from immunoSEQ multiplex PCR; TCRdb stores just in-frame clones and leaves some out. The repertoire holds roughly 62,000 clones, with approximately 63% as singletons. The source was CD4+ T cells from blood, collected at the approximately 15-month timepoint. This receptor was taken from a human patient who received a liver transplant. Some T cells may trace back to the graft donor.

For the CDR3, the DNA is TGTGCCAGCAGCCTCGGGGTAGCGGGGGAAATAAATCAGTATTTT. It specifies CASSLGVAGEINQYF. The chain is built from TRBV4-2 and TRBJ2-3; 9 bases are shared with TRBD2. Germline trimming cut 4 bases from V and 12 bases from J; bases unmatched to any gene: 14. The germline gives CDR1 LGHNA, CDR2 YNFKEQ. This CDR3 contains 15 residues.